The 17 T cell receptor beta chains reported below all come from one sample, sequenced in a study of cytomegalovirus exposure and HLA in healthy donors. PCR employed 60 Vbeta and 13 Jbeta primers. Data came from immunoSEQ multiplex PCR; TCRdb stores just in-frame clones and leaves some out. The sample consists of about 150,000 clones, 75% to 90% of them appearing once. Material for sequencing was PBMCs. The receptors originated from a young woman in good health and CMV-seronegative.

Here the CDR3 reads CASSQDQGPNQPQHF. Here the CDR3 DNA reads TGCGCCAGCAGCCAAGATCAGGGGCCGAATCAGCCCCAGCATTTT. The chain uses TRBV4-1 and TRBJ1-5, with a possible D match to TRBD1 (6 bases). V lost 0 bases and J lost 4, with 10 bases in between. CDR3 length: 15 residues. Germline values: CDR1 MGHRA, CDR2 YSYEKL.

The J gene is TRBJ1-2, the V gene TRBV4-1; D gene ambiguous. The length of the CDR3 is 12 residues. Germline CDR1 reads MGHRA; CDR2 reads YSYEKL. Trimming took 2 bases from V and 6 from J, leaving 7 bases between them. This CDR3 reads CASSQPGDGYTF. The CDR3 DNA follows: TGCGCCAGCAGCCAACCCGGGGATGGCTACACCTTC.

V gene TRBV6-6 combines with J gene TRBJ2-1; 7 bases agree with TRBD1. The CDR3 runs 14 residues. Germline assignment: CDR1 MNHNY and CDR2 SVGAGI (reference sequence). After removal of 6 bases from V and 2 bases from J, the junction contained 4 bases not matched to a gene. The CDR3: CASSPGTAYNEQFF. CDR3 DNA sequence: TGTGCCAGCAGCCCCGGGACAGCCTACAATGAGCAGTTCTTC.

The chain has TRBV5-1 and TRBJ2-1; the match to TRBD2 covers 10 bases. This CDR3 has 18 residues. Losses at the gene ends were 0 bases for V and 0 bases for J; bases not matched to a gene: 6. Germline V CDR1 and CDR2: SGHRS, YFSETQ. CDR3 nucleotide sequence: TGCGCCAGCAGCTTGGGAACTAGCGGGAAGGGCTCCTACAATGAGCAGTTCTTC. As protein: CASSLGTSGKGSYNEQFF.

The chain is built from TRBV18 and TRBJ2-7, with 7 bases identical to TRBD1. J gave up 4 bases and V 3 bases, and 9 bases lay outside the gene matches. The CDR3 has 15 residues. CDR1 is KGHSH and CDR2 is LQKENI in the germline V gene. This CDR3 reads CASSPIGGQPYEQYF. The DNA for the CDR3 is TGTGCCAGCTCACCGATAGGGGGACAGCCTTACGAGCAGTACTTC.

This clone was seen once. This chain links TRBV5-1 with TRBJ1-2; D gene ambiguous. The CDR3 runs 15 residues. Germline V gene data show CDR1 as SGHRS and CDR2 as YFSETQ. Trimming shortened V by 0 bases and J by 2 bases, and 11 bases separated the two germline ends. The CDR3, as DNA: TGCGCCAGCAGCTTGGTGGCCGGGAGCAACTATGGCTACACCTTC. Residues: CASSLVAGSNYGYTF.

The chain recombines TRBV30 with TRBJ1-2, with unresolved D. The CDR3 contains 12 residues. In germline, CDR1 is GTSNPN, CDR2 SVGIG (reference sequence). V was cut by 0 bases and J by 9 bases, with 11 bases left in between. CDR3 residues: CAWSVRRGSYTF. Written as DNA, the CDR3 is TGTGCCTGGAGTGTACGGCGAGGGAGCTACACCTTC.

The chain recombines TRBV12-5 with TRBJ2-5, with 10 positions matching TRBD2. The last part of the DNA fits TRBJ2-7 better; the J call may be wrong. CDR3 length: 17 residues. The germline V gene has CDR1 LGHNT and CDR2 FRNRAP. Here the CDR3 reads CASGLVVRTSGAYEQYF. The CDR3 DNA sequence: TGTGCTAGTGGTTTGGTGGTACGGACTAGCGGAGCGTACGAGCAGTACTTC.

The chain couples TRBV10-1 to TRBJ2-1; 14 bases agree with TRBD2. Germline CDR1 WNHNN, CDR2 SYGVQD (reference sequence). This CDR3 is 19 amino acids long. V was clipped by 5 bases and J by 0 bases; unmatched bases: 9. The CDR3 DNA follows: TGCGCCAGCAGTCGACTAGCGGGGGGGAAGACCAACTCCTACAATGAGCAGTTCTTC. Translating gives CASSRLAGGKTNSYNEQFF.

The chain links TRBV30 to TRBJ2-3, with 12 bases identical to TRBD2. The trim removed 0 bases at V and 5 bases at J, leaving 3 bases unmatched. The CDR3 is 15 residues long. Germline lookup yields CDR1 GTSNPN and CDR2 SVGIG (reference sequence). CDR3 in DNA: TGTGCCTGGAGTGTCCTAGCGGGAGGGATAGATACGCAGTATTTT. It encodes CAWSVLAGGIDTQYF.

This chain joins TRBV10-1 and TRBJ1-1, with 9 positions matching TRBD1. This CDR3 comprises 14 residues. Germline V lookup: CDR1 WNHNN, CDR2 SYGVQD (reference sequence). Germline trimming cut 5 bases from V and 4 bases from J; bases unmatched to any gene: 5. The CDR3 here is CASSLGTGTTEAFF. The CDR3 DNA reads TGCGCCAGCAGTCTCGGGACAGGGACCACTGAAGCTTTCTTT.

The V and J genes are TRBV5-6 and TRBJ2-7; 8 positions match TRBD2. J lost 0 bases, V lost 3 bases, and 8 bases had no gene match. The germline V gene encodes CDR1 SGHDT and CDR2 YYEEEE. This CDR3 region has 16 residues. The DNA of the CDR3 is TGTGCCAGCAGCTGGGGAACTAGCGGCTCCTCCTACGAGCAGTACTTC. This translates into CASSWGTSGSSYEQYF.

The rearrangement links TRBV5-1 to TRBJ2-2, with 8 nucleotides matching TRBD2. This CDR3 spans 15 amino acids. V lost 5 bases to trimming and J lost 4 bases; unmatched junction nucleotides: 7. Germline-derived CDR1 and CDR2 are SGHRS and YFSETQ. CDR3 DNA sequence: TGCGCCAGCAGTCTAGACGCGGGGGGCACCGGGGAGCTGTTTTTT. It codes for CASSLDAGGTGELFF.

J is TRBJ1-1 and V is TRBV6-1; D gene ambiguous. There are 11 residues in the CDR3. CDR1 and CDR2 (germline): MNHNS, SASEGT. Trimming removed 9 bases from V and 1 base from J, with 6 bases in between. The CDR3 coding sequence is TGTGCCAGTTCCGGGAACACTGAAGCTTTCTTT. It yields the protein CASSGNTEAFF.

This chain joins TRBV2 and TRBJ1-2, with TRBD1 as a possible D gene (5 bases). The CDR3 length is 12 residues. V lost 4 bases, J lost 5 bases, and 8 bases lay in between. Germline V gene lookup returns CDR1 SNHLY and CDR2 FYNNEI. The CDR3 DNA reads TGTGCCAGCAGTGTAGGGACTTATGGCTACACCTTC. It yields the protein CASSVGTYGYTF.

This chain links TRBV27 with TRBJ2-7, with 7 bases fitting TRBD2. This CDR3 is built from 11 residues. From germline, CDR1 is MNHEY and CDR2 SMNVEV (reference sequence). J was trimmed by 7 bases and V by 6 bases; bases with no gene match: 3. CDR3: CASSISGEQYF. As DNA, the CDR3 is TGTGCCAGCAGCATTAGCGGGGAGCAGTACTTC.

This clone was observed a handful of times. The CDR3 reads CASTPWESGNTIYF. CDR3 nucleotides: TGTGCCAGCACTCCTTGGGAGTCCGGAAACACCATATATTTT. The chain recombines TRBV28 with TRBJ1-3, with D unresolved. Germline CDR1 is MDHEN and CDR2 is SYDVKM. The V gene lost 7 bases and the J gene lost 4 bases, with 14 bases spanning the gap. The CDR3 runs 14 residues.